Below, one T cell receptor (beta chain) is given with its context. The sample is drawn from a study of T cell responses to AZD1222 COVID-19 vaccine. This table comes from immunoSEQ multiplex PCR, and its TCRdb copy is limited to in-frame clones, with some not included. The data contain 100,000 or so clones, roughly 90% of them singletons. The trim removed 4 bases at V and 1 base at J, leaving 5 bases unmatched. The CDR3 length is 15 residues. In germline, CDR1 is SGHRS, CDR2 YFSETQ. The receptor was derived from an adult in good health. V and J are TRBV5-1 and TRBJ2-7; 10 bases are shared with TRBD2. Sequencing used peripheral blood, obtained on day 0 of AZD1222 vaccination. This CDR3 is CASSIRTSGSYEQYF. CDR3 sequence (DNA): TGCGCCAGCAGCATACGGACTAGCGGTTCCTACGAGCAGTACTTC.